This T cell receptor beta chain was captured in a study of early T cells in non-severe SARS-CoV-2 infection. Turning to the study itself: The input, bulk RNA from unsorted whole blood, was sequenced, and chains were unpaired. Study-wide points: Private and CD4 specificities were missed by VDJdb matching, skewed to anti-spike CD8.

Per the germline V gene, CDR1 is SGHDN and CDR2 is FVKESK. This CDR3 contains 13 residues. The germline V and J ends were trimmed by 6 bases and 0 bases, with 6 bases remaining between them. About this clonotype: Its antigen is unidentified.

Individual cDNA molecules received unique molecular identifiers. TCRdb reanalysed the 5' RACE reads using MiXCR and keeps one entry per CDR3 protein. This sample carries 60,000 to 90,000 distinct CDR3 sequences, roughly a sixth of them seen once, and the ten largest clones take approximately 2.9%. The sample consisted of whole blood. The chain recombines TRBV14 with TRBJ1-3, with a tentative D call TRBD1 (5 bases). The TCR originated in an adult who was a healthcare worker with PCR-confirmed SARS-CoV-2 infection or an uninfected control (not recorded which). CDR3 loop: CASSGTSGNTIYF. The CDR3 region has the DNA TGTGCCAGCAGTGGGACCTCTGGAAACACCATATATTTT.